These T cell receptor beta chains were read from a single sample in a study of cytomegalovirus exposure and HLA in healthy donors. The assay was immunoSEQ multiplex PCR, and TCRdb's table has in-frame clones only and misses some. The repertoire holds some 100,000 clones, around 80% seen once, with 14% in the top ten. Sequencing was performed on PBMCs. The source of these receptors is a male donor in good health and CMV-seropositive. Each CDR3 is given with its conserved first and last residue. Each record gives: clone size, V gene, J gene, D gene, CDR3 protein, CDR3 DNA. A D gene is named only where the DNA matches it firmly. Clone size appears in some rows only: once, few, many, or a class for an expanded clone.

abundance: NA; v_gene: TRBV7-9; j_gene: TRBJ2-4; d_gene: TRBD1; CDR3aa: CASSDRTGGSTKNIQYF; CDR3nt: TGTGCCAGCAGCGATCGGACAGGGGGCTCGACCAAAAACATTCAGTACTTC
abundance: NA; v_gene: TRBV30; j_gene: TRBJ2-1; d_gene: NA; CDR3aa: CAWSVQVEQFF; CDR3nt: TGTGCCTGGAGTGTTCAGGTTGAGCAGTTCTTC
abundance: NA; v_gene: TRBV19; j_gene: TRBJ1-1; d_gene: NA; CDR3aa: CASSIDDGSQPAFF; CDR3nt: TGTGCCAGTAGTATAGATGACGGGAGTCAACCTGCTTTCTTT
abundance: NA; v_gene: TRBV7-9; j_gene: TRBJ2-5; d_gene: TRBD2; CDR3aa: CASSGGLAGYQETQYF; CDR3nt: TGTGCCAGCAGCGGGGGACTAGCGGGGTACCAAGAGACCCAGTACTTC
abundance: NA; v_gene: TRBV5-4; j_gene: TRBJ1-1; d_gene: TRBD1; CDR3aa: CASSWGTGLTEAFF; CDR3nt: TGTGCCAGCAGCTGGGGGACAGGGCTCACTGAAGCTTTCTTT
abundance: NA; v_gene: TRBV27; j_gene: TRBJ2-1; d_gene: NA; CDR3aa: CASSIRGNEQFF; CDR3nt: TGTGCCAGCAGTATCAGGGGTAATGAGCAGTTCTTC
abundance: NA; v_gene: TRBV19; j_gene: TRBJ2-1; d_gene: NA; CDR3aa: CASSIVSGPYNEQFF; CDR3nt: TGTGCCAGTAGTATAGTAAGCGGGCCGTACAATGAGCAGTTCTTC
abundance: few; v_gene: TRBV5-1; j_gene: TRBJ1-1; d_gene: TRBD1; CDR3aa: CASSSEGQEAFF; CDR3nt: TGCGCCAGCAGCTCGGAGGGACAGGAAGCTTTCTTT
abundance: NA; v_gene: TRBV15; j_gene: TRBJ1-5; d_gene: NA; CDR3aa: CATSRGQDQPQHF; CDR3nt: TGTGCCACCAGCAGAGGTCAGGATCAGCCCCAGCATTTT
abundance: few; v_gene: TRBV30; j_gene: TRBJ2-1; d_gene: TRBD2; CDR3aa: CAWSVSGNSYNEQFF; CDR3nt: TGTGCCTGGAGTGTAAGCGGGAACTCCTACAATGAGCAGTTCTTC
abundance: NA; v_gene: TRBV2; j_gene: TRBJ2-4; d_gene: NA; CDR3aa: CASSEAQGLAKNIQYF; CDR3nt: TGTGCCAGCAGTGAGGCCCAGGGACTAGCCAAAAACATTCAGTACTTC
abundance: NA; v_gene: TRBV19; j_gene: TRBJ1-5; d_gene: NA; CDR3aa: CASSIASYSNQPQHF; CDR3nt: TGTGCCAGTAGTATCGCCAGTTATAGCAATCAGCCCCAGCATTTT
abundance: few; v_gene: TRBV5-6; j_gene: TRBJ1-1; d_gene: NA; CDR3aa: CASSPTENTEAFF; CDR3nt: TGTGCCAGCAGCCCCACAGAGAACACTGAAGCTTTCTTT
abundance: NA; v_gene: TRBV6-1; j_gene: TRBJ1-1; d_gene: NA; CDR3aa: CASSEARVRTEAFF; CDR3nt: TGTGCCAGCAGTGAAGCGCGGGTCAGGACTGAAGCTTTCTTT
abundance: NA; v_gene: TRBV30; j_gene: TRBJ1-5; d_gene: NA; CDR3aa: CAWGTNSDQPQHF; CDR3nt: TGTGCCTGGGGGACTAACTCTGATCAGCCCCAGCATTTT
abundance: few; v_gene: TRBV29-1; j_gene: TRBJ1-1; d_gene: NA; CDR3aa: CSGADSWVNTEAFF; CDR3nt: TGCAGCGGCGCGGACAGTTGGGTGAACACTGAAGCTTTCTTT
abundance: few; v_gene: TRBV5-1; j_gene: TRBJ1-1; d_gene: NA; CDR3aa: CASSTGGQSDTEAFF; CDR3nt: TGCGCCAGCAGCACCGGAGGACAGAGCGACACTGAAGCTTTCTTT
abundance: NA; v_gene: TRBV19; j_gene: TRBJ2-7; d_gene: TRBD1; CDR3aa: CASSTRGRTPPYEQYF; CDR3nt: TGTGCCAGTAGTACCAGGGGGAGAACACCCCCCTACGAGCAGTACTTC
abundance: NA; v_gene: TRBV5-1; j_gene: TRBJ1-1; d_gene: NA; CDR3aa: CASSLLPGPTGGTEAFF; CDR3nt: TGCGCTAGCAGCTTGCTCCCAGGGCCTACCGGGGGCACTGAAGCTTTCTTT
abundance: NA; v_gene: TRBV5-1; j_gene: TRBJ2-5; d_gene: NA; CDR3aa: CASSLEGTKETQYF; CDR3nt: TGCGCCAGCAGCTTGGAAGGGACAAAAGAGACCCAGTACTTC
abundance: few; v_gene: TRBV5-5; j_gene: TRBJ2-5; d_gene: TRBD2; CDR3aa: CASSLELAGGETQYF; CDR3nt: TGTGCCAGCAGCTTGGAACTAGCGGGGGGAGAGACCCAGTACTTC
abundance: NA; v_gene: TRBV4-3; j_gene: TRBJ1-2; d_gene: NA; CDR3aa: CASSQDHTGNYGYTF; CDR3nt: TGCGCCAGCAGCCAAGATCACACAGGGAACTATGGCTACACCTTC
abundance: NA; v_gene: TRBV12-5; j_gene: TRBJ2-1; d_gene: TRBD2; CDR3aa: CASGSLAGEYNEQFF; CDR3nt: TGTGCTAGTGGTTCGCTAGCGGGGGAGTACAATGAGCAGTTCTTC
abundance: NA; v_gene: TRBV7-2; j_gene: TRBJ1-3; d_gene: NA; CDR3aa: CASSPYELSGNTIYF; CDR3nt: TGTGCCAGCAGCCCGTACGAACTCTCTGGAAACACCATATATTTT
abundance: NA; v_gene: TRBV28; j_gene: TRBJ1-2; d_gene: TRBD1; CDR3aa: CASSPGGLGQGANYGYTF; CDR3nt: TGTGCCAGCAGCCCGGGAGGGTTGGGGCAGGGGGCTAACTATGGCTACACCTTC
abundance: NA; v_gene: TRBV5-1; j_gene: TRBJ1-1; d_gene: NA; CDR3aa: CASSLQAEDTEAFF; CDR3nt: TGCGCCAGCAGCTTACAGGCCGAGGACACTGAAGCTTTCTTT
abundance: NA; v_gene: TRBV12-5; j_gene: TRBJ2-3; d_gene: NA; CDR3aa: CASGPSISTDTQYF; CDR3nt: TGTGCTAGTGGCCCTTCGATTAGTACAGATACGCAGTATTTT
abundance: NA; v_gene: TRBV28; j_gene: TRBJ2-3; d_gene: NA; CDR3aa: CASTLGLKGSTDTQYF; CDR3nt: TGTGCCAGCACCCTGGGACTCAAAGGGAGCACAGATACGCAGTATTTT
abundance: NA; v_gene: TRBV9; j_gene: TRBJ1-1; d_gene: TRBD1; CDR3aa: CASSVEQGITNTEAFF; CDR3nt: TGTGCCAGCAGCGTCGAACAGGGGATTACGAACACTGAAGCTTTCTTT
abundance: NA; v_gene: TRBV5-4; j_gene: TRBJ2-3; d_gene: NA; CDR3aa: CASSLDLRGTDTQYF; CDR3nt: TGTGCCAGCAGCTTGGACCTCCGGGGCACAGATACGCAGTATTTT
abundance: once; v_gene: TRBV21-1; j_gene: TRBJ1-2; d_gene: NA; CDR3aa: CASSKPGRSYGYTF; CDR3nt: TGTGCCAGCAGCAAACCAGGTCGTAGCTATGGCTACACCTTC
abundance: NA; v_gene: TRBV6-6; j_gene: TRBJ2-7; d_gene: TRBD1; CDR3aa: CASSYSRDRVYEQYF; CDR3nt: TGTGCCAGCAGTTACTCCAGGGACAGGGTTTACGAGCAGTACTTC
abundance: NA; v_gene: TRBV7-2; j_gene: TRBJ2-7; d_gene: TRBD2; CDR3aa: CASSPLSGEPYEQYF; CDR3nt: TGTGCCAGCAGCCCCTTGAGCGGGGAGCCCTACGAGCAGTACTTC
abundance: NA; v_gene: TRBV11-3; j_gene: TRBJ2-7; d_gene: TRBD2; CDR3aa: CASSLVAGGVYEQYF; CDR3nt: TGTGCCAGCAGCTTAGTAGCGGGGGGGGTTTACGAGCAGTACTTC
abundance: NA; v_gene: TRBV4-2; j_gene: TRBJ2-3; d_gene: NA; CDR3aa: CASSQEALADTQYF; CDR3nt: TGTGCCAGCAGCCAAGAGGCCTTGGCAGATACGCAGTATTTT
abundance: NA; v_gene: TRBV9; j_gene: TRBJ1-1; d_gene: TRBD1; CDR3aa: CASSPRGQGAEAFF; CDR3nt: TGTGCCAGCAGCCCCAGAGGACAGGGTGCTGAAGCTTTCTTT